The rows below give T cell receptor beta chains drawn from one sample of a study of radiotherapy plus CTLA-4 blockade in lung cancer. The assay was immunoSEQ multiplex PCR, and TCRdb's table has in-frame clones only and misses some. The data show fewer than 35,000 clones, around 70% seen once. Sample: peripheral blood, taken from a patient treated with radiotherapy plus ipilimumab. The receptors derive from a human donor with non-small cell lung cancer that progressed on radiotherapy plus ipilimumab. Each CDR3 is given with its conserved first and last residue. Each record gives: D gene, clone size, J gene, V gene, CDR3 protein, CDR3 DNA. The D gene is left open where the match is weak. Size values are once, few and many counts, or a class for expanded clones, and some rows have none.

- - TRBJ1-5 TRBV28 CAKGGGGNQPQHF TGTGCCAAGGGGGGGGGTGGCAATCAGCCCCAGCATTTT
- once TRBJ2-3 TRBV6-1 CASSEAHPDTQYF TGTGCCAGCTCAGAAGCACACCCAGATACGCAGTATTTT
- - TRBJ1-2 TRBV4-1 CASSPPLTLPHGYTF TGCGCCAGCAGTCCACCCCTGACCCTGCCCCATGGCTACACCTTC
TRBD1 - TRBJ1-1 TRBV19 CASSRLGTGGPNTEASF TGTGCCAGTAGTCGGCTGGGGACAGGGGGACCGAACACTGAAGCTTCCTTT
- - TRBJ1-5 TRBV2 CASTTENQPQHF TGTGCCAGTACGACAGAAAATCAGCCCCAGCATTTT
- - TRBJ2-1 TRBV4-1 CASSQGAAEQFF TGCGCCAGCAGCCAAGGGGCCGCCGAGCAGTTCTTC
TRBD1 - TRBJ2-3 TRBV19 CASSIGTASTDTQYF TGTGCCAGTAGTATTGGGACAGCTAGCACAGATACGCAGTATTTT
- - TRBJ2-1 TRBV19 CASSIAPTGSYNEQFF TGTGCCAGTAGTATAGCCCCAACAGGGAGTTACAATGAGCAGTTCTTC
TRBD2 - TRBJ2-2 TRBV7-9 CASSPPAGVAGELFF TGTGCCAGCAGCCCCCCAGCGGGGGTAGCCGGGGAGCTGTTTTTT
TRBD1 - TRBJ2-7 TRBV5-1 CASSFDRGPYEQYF TGCGCCAGCAGCTTTGACAGGGGTCCCTACGAGCAGTACTTC
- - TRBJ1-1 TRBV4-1 CASSQPTTGRTEAFF TGCGCCAGCAGCCAACCTACGACAGGTCGGACTGAAGCTTTCTTT
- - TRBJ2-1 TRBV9 CASSLGNTYNEQFF TGTGCCAGCAGCCTCGGGAATACCTACAATGAGCAGTTCTTC
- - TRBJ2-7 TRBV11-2 CASSLGAGGYEQYF TGTGCCAGCAGCTTAGGGGCGGGTGGGTACGAGCAGTACTTC
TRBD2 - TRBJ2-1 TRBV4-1 CASSQERDYLYNEQFF TGCGCCAGCAGCCAAGAGAGGGACTACCTATACAATGAGCAGTTCTTC
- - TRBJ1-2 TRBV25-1 CASSERGYGYTF TGTGCCAGCAGTGAGAGAGGTTATGGCTACACCTTC
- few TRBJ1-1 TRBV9 CASSVGGMNTEAFF TGTGCCAGCAGCGTAGGAGGCATGAACACTGAAGCTTTCTTT
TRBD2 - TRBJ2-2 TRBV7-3 CASSLNRVAGNTGELFF TGTGCCAGCAGCTTAAATCGGGTAGCGGGAAACACCGGGGAGCTGTTTTTT
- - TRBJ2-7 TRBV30 CAWRRGGPYEQYF TGTGCCTGGAGAAGGGGGGGACCCTACGAGCAGTACTTC
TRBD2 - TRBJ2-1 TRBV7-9 CASSPTSGYYNEQFF TGTGCCAGCAGCCCTACTAGCGGGTACTACAATGAGCAGTTCTTC
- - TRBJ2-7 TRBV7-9 CASSSGRIYEQYF TGTGCCAGCAGCTCGGGACGGATCTACGAGCAGTACTTC
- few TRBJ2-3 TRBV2 CASRDPFSRIDTQYF TGTGCCAGCAGGGATCCTTTCTCCCGCATCGATACGCAGTATTTT
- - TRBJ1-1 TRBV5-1 CASSLSGAPRVRTEAFF TGCGCCAGCAGCTTGTCTGGGGCCCCAAGGGTTCGCACTGAAGCTTTCTTT
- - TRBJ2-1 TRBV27 CASSHGGNHNEQFF TGTGCCAGCAGTCACGGGGGAAATCACAATGAGCAGTTCTTC
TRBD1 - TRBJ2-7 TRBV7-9 CASSARQGRLEQYF TGTGCCAGCAGCGCAAGACAGGGACGGCTCGAGCAGTACTTC
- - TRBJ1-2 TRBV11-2 CASSLGAGVGYTF TGTGCCAGCAGCTTAGGGGCAGGGGTGGGCTACACCTTC
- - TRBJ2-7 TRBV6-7 CASTIHGEAPYEQYF TGTGCCAGCACCATTCATGGGGAAGCCCCCTACGAGCAGTACTTC
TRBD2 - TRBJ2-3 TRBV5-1 CASSFSTSSDTQYF TGCGCCAGCAGCTTTTCGACTAGCTCAGATACGCAGTATTTT
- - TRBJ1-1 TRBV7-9 CASSLADSGDAGTEAFF TGTGCCAGCAGCTTAGCGGACTCAGGGGATGCGGGCACTGAAGCTTTCTTT
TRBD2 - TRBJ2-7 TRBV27 CASTAIGGRLYEQYF TGTGCCAGCACCGCTATCGGGGGGAGGCTCTACGAGCAGTACTTC
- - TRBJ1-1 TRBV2 CASSENRASNTEAFF TGTGCCAGCAGTGAAAACCGGGCGTCGAACACTGAAGCTTTCTTT
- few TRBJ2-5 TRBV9 CASSVALGGETQYF TGTGCCAGCAGCGTAGCGCTCGGAGGAGAGACCCAGTACTTC
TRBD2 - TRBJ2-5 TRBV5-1 CASGVGTMSQETQYF TGCGCCAGCGGCGTCGGGACTATGAGCCAAGAGACCCAGTACTTC
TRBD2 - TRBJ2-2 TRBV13 CASSLGGSGRSITGELFF TGTGCCAGCAGCTTAGGTGGTAGCGGGAGATCGATCACCGGGGAGCTGTTTTTT
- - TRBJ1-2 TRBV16 CASSQSSGRENYGYTF TGTGCCAGCAGCCAATCGTCCGGCAGGGAAAACTATGGCTACACCTTC
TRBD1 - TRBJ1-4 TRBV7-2 CASSLSSWQGVASEKLFF TGTGCCAGCAGCTTAAGTTCCTGGCAGGGGGTCGCCAGTGAAAAACTGTTTTTT
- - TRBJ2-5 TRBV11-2 CASSLGQDGETQYF TGTGCCAGCAGCTTAGGACAAGACGGAGAGACCCAGTACTTC
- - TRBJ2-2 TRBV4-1 CASSQSRDGTPRGTGELFF TGCGCCAGCAGCCAAAGTCGGGACGGGACTCCCAGGGGCACCGGGGAGCTGTTTTTT
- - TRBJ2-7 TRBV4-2 CASSPDSYEQYF TGTGCCAGCAGCCCGGACAGCTACGAGCAGTACTTC
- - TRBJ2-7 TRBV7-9 CASSPFSQDPSYEQYF TGTGCCAGCAGCCCCTTCTCACAGGATCCTTCCTACGAGCAGTACTTC
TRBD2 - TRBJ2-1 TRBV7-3 CASSLYTSGGYNEQFF TGTGCCAGCAGCTTATATACTAGCGGGGGGTACAATGAGCAGTTCTTC
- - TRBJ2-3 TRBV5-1 CASSLVGRGPDTQYF TGCGCCAGCAGCTTGGTTGGGCGGGGGCCCGATACACAGTATTTT
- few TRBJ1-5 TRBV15 CATSPRRQTSNQPQHF TGTGCCACCAGCCCGAGAAGACAGACTAGCAATCAGCCCCAGCATTTT
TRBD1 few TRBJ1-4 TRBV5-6 CASSLAGTGLEKLFF TGTGCCAGCAGCTTGGCCGGGACAGGGCTGGAAAAACTGTTTTTT
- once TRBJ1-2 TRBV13 CASSESGAGEEDGYTF TGTGCCAGCAGCGAGAGCGGGGCAGGGGAAGAGGATGGCTACACCTTC
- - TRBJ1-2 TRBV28 CASSFRTYGYTF TGTGCCAGCAGTTTCCGAACGTATGGCTACACCTTC
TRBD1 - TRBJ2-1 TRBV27 CASSGDRDSSEQFF TGTGCCAGCAGTGGGGACAGGGATTCGAGTGAGCAGTTCTTC
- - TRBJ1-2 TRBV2 CASSIQGEGYGYTF TGTGCCAGCAGTATACAGGGAGAGGGCTATGGCTACACCTTC
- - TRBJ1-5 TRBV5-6 CASSLWTAVTSGRNQPQHF TGTGCCAGCAGCTTGTGGACAGCGGTAACTTCCGGTCGCAATCAGCCCCAGCATTTT
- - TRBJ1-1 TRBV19 CASSRTGATEAFF TGTGCCAGTAGTCGTACGGGGGCCACTGAAGCTTTCTTT
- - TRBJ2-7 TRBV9 CASTRQSDSYEQYF TGTGCCAGCACAAGACAGTCAGATTCCTACGAGCAGTACTTC
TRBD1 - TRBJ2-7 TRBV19 CASSILWTGGTYEQYF TGTGCCAGTAGTATCCTTTGGACAGGGGGCACCTACGAGCAGTACTTC
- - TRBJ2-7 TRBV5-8 CASSLGDGSYEQYF TGTGCCAGCAGCTTAGGGGACGGGTCCTACGAGCAGTACTTC